Listed below are T cell receptor beta chains from one sample, sequenced in a study of identical twins. MiXCR, applied by TCRdb to the 5' RACE reads, yields one record per CDR3 protein. In the table there are 1.5 million to 2 million distinct CDR3 sequences, 25% to 35% of which are singletons. The sequencing sample was made of cord blood. All receptors derive from a newborn girl in good health. CDR3s include the opening cysteine and the closing phenylalanine or tryptophan. Fields, in order: clone size, V gene, D gene, J gene, CDR3 protein, CDR3 DNA. A D gene is named only where the DNA matches it firmly. Clone size is shown for a subset of rows, as once, few, many or a class of expanded clone.

.	TRBV20-1	TRBD1	TRBJ1-2	CSARELDRGAYGYTF	TGCAGTGCTAGGGAGTTGGACAGGGGTGCCTATGGCTACACCTTC
.	TRBV5-1	.	TRBJ2-1	CASSLSSARLLFYNEQFF	TGCGCCAGCAGCTTGTCTAGCGCCCGTTTACTTTTCTACAATGAGCAGTTCTTC
.	TRBV9	TRBD1	TRBJ1-2	CASSTGVAYGYTF	TGTGCCAGCAGCACAGGGGTAGCCTATGGCTACACCTTC
.	TRBV20-1	.	TRBJ2-7	CSARPTHLTYEQYF	TGCAGTGCTAGACCGACTCACTTGACTTACGAGCAGTACTTC
.	TRBV10-3	.	TRBJ2-7	CAISGSSPDNEQYF	TGTGCCATCAGTGGCTCGAGCCCTGACAATGAGCAGTACTTC
.	TRBV4-2	.	TRBJ1-1	CASSQGGWGNEAFF	TGTGCCAGCAGCCAAGGGGGATGGGGAAATGAAGCTTTCTTT
few	TRBV10-3	TRBD1	TRBJ2-7	CAISESGGTGATYEQYF	TGTGCCATCAGTGAGTCGGGGGGGACAGGGGCCACCTACGAGCAGTACTTC
.	TRBV5-1	.	TRBJ1-5	CAGSLVGSHSNQPQHF	TGCGCCGGCAGCTTGGTGGGTTCTCATAGCAATCAGCCCCAGCATTTT
few	TRBV20-1	TRBD2	TRBJ2-4	CSARGVGAGGPKNIQYF	TGCAGTGCTAGAGGGGTTGGGGCGGGGGGGCCAAAAAACATTCAGTACTTC
.	TRBV3-1	.	TRBJ1-3	CASSQYPGNTIYF	TGTGCCAGCAGCCAATATCCCGGAAACACCATATATTTT
few	TRBV20-1	.	TRBJ2-3	CSAMRGVLVSSPTDTQYF	TGCAGTGCTATGAGGGGGGTACTAGTCTCCTCCCCCACAGATACGCAGTATTTT
.	TRBV7-2	TRBD2	TRBJ2-7	CASSLRGGVFYEQYF	TGTGCCAGCAGCTTACGCGGGGGTGTATTCTACGAGCAGTACTTC
.	TRBV12-3/TRBV12-4	.	TRBJ2-5	CASRRGVGETQYF	TGTGCCAGCAGAAGGGGGGTGGGGGAGACCCAGTACTTC
few	TRBV27	.	TRBJ2-1	CASSLWTLSSYNEQFF	TGTGCCAGCAGTTTATGGACGCTGAGCTCCTACAATGAGCAGTTCTTC
.	TRBV6-5	TRBD2	TRBJ2-1	CASSYSGLAVYNEQFF	TGTGCCAGCAGTTACTCTGGACTAGCGGTATACAATGAGCAGTTCTTC
.	TRBV20-1	TRBD2	TRBJ2-5	CSASKTSGRQETQYF	TGCAGTGCTAGTAAGACTAGCGGGAGACAAGAGACCCAGTACTTC
.	TRBV3-1	.	TRBJ2-5	CASSFYGETRYF	TGTGCCAGCAGCTTCTATGGGGAGACCCGGTACTTC
.	TRBV20-1	TRBD2	TRBJ2-7	CSAEAGASYEQYF	TGCAGTGCGGAAGCGGGGGCCTCCTACGAGCAGTACTTC
.	TRBV20-1	TRBD1	TRBJ2-5	CSASGQGLGETQYF	TGCAGTGCTAGTGGACAGGGGTTAGGGGAGACCCAGTACTTC
.	TRBV3-1	.	TRBJ2-1	CASSQESMVSGQFF	TGTGCCAGCAGCCAAGAGAGTATGGTATCGGGGCAGTTCTTC
few	TRBV4-1	.	TRBJ2-5	CASSQGWRETQYF	TGCGCCAGCAGCCAAGGGTGGAGGGAGACCCAGTACTTC
.	TRBV11-2	.	TRBJ2-1	CASSPRNYEQFF	TGTGCCAGCAGCCCACGGAACTATGAGCAGTTCTTC
once	TRBV19	TRBD2	TRBJ2-1	CASSPQAGTYNEQFF	TGTGCCAGTAGTCCTCAAGCGGGGACCTACAATGAGCAGTTCTTC
.	TRBV27	.	TRBJ1-6	CASSLSSGANSPLHF	TGTGCCAGCAGTTTATCCTCGGGTGCTAATTCACCCCTCCACTTT
.	TRBV7-8	TRBD2	TRBJ2-3	CASSLQAGEFDTQYF	TGTGCCAGCAGCTTACAAGCGGGGGAATTTGATACGCAGTATTTT
.	TRBV20-1	.	TRBJ1-5	CSARRSGGGLSPNQPQHF	TGCAGTGCTAGACGATCGGGGGGTGGGCTCTCTCCCAATCAGCCCCAGCATTTT
.	TRBV5-1	TRBD1	TRBJ2-2	CASSLADRGTGELFF	TGCGCCAGCAGCTTGGCGGACAGGGGAACCGGGGAGCTGTTTTTT
.	TRBV7-9	.	TRBJ1-4	CASSLVGQKYEKLFF	TGTGCCAGCAGCTTAGTGGGGCAGAAATATGAAAAACTGTTTTTT
few	TRBV29-1	.	TRBJ1-2	CSVEGRERNGYTF	TGCAGCGTTGAAGGCAGGGAAAGAAATGGCTACACCTTC
.	TRBV12-3/TRBV12-4	TRBD2	TRBJ2-7	CASSSGLAGGPNSYNEQYF	TGTGCCAGCAGTTCGGGACTAGCGGGGGGGCCCAACTCCTACAATGAGCAGTACTTC
few	TRBV20-1	TRBD1	TRBJ2-5	CSAPRDRSKETQYF	TGCAGTGCTCCGAGGGACAGGTCCAAGGAGACCCAGTACTTC
.	TRBV6-9	.	TRBJ2-5	CACSYCRIQETQYF	TGTGCCTGCAGTTATTGTCGGATCCAAGAGACCCAGTACTTC
.	TRBV2	TRBD1	TRBJ1-2	CASTWDSFLSYGSTF	TGTGCCAGCACCTGGGACAGTTTTCTTTCCTATGGCTCCACCTTC
.	TRBV7-2	.	TRBJ2-3	CASSLTSFGTDTQYF	TGTGCCAGCAGCCTTACTAGCTTTGGCACAGATACGCAGTATTTT
.	TRBV20-1	.	TRBJ2-1	CSASGFPGYTYNEQFF	TGCAGTGCTAGTGGGTTCCCGGGGTACACCTACAATGAGCAGTTCTTC
.	TRBV4-1	.	TRBJ1-6	CASSQESRTYNSPLHF	TGCGCCAGCAGCCAAGAAAGCAGGACCTATAATTCACCCCTCCACTTT
.	TRBV5-5	.	TRBJ1-6	CASSYGEPSRPLHF	TGTGCCAGCAGCTATGGGGAGCCCTCCAGACCCCTCCACTTT
few	TRBV10-3	.	TRBJ2-1	CAIRRRGTSYNEQFF	TGTGCCATCAGAAGAAGGGGGACCTCCTACAATGAGCAGTTCTTC
.	TRBV19	.	TRBJ1-5	CASSMRTVGNQPQHF	TGTGCCAGTAGTATGAGGACAGTAGGCAATCAGCCCCAGCATTTT
.	TRBV10-3	.	TRBJ2-7	CAISGVTGNEQYF	TGTGCCATCAGTGGAGTGACGGGTAACGAGCAGTACTTC
.	TRBV10-3	.	TRBJ1-1	CAISETPDENTEAFF	TGTGCCATCAGTGAGACCCCGGACGAGAACACTGAAGCTTTCTTT
many	TRBV7-2	.	TRBJ1-4	CASSLRQGSEKLFF	TGTGCCAGCAGTTTGCGGCAGGGCAGTGAAAAACTGTTTTTT
once	TRBV20-1	TRBD1	TRBJ1-5	CSASLDRENQPQHF	TGCAGTGCTAGTCTGGACAGGGAGAATCAGCCCCAGCATTTT
.	TRBV9	TRBD1	TRBJ1-2	CASSVAGTDGYTF	TGTGCCAGCAGCGTAGCCGGGACAGATGGCTACACCTTC
.	TRBV20-1	TRBD2	TRBJ2-3	CSASSGLLSDTQYF	TGCAGTGCTAGTTCGGGACTACTATCCGATACGCAGTATTTT
.	TRBV4-2	.	TRBJ1-5	CASSQDRAGQPQHF	TGTGCCAGCAGCCAAGACAGGGCTGGACAGCCCCAGCATTTT
.	TRBV25-1	.	TRBJ1-4	CASSELGQGDEKLFF	TGTGCCAGCAGTGAATTGGGCCAGGGAGATGAAAAACTGTTTTTT
few	TRBV10-3	.	TRBJ2-5	CAISEKEAQYF	TGTGCCATCAGTGAGAAGGAGGCCCAGTACTTC
.	TRBV27	TRBD2	TRBJ2-2	CASSLLAGVGTGELFF	TGTGCCAGCAGTTTACTAGCGGGAGTGGGGACCGGGGAGCTGTTTTTT
.	TRBV4-2	.	TRBJ1-1	CASSQWTGTEAFF	TGTGCCAGCAGCCAATGGACGGGAACTGAAGCTTTCTTT
.	TRBV2	TRBD1	TRBJ2-1	CASIPGDRGGWYGSYNEQFF	TGTGCCAGCATTCCCGGGGACAGGGGAGGATGGTACGGGTCCTACAATGAGCAGTTCTTC